These 8 T cell receptor beta chains were all obtained from the same sample, sequenced in a study of neurological immune-mediated disorders. TCRdb reanalysed the 5' RACE reads using MiXCR and keeps one entry per CDR3 protein. The table lists tens of thousands of distinct CDR3 sequences, less than 8.5% of them singletons, with 4% to 5.5% in the top ten. Source material: PBMCs. These receptors all come from a woman in her thirties or forties in good health.

This clonotype was seen ten or more times. The chain couples TRBV2 to TRBJ2-1; 7 positions match TRBD1. This CDR3 has 12 residues. J lost 9 bases, V lost 7 bases, and 6 bases had no gene match. Germline-derived CDR1 and CDR2 are SNHLY and FYNNEI. CDR3 protein: CASKRGQGEQFF. The CDR3 DNA follows: TGTGCCAGCAAAAGGGGGCAGGGTGAGCAGTTCTTC.

This clonotype was recorded at least ten times. This chain connects TRBV28 to TRBJ1-5, with TRBD1 identical over 12 bases. Trimming cost V 4 bases and J 0 bases; bases outside gene matches: 13. The CDR3 consists of 20 residues. Germline values: CDR1 MDHEN, CDR2 SYDVKM. CDR3 sequence: CASSSWDRGLSSHSNQPQHF. The DNA for the CDR3 is TGTGCCAGCAGTTCCTGGGACAGGGGGCTGTCCTCCCATAGCAATCAGCCCCAGCATTTT.

This clonotype was counted many times. The V gene is TRBV20-1, the J gene TRBJ1-2; 10 bases map to TRBD1. From germline, CDR1 is DFQATT and CDR2 SNEGSKA (reference sequence). The CDR3 has 17 residues. Unmatched junction bases numbered 14, after V lost 6 bases and J lost 1 base. The CDR3 region is CSASGAGQGSLNYGYTF. CDR3 in DNA: TGCAGTGCCAGCGGGGCGGGACAGGGGTCTCTTAACTATGGCTACACCTTC.

The table lists this clonotype with many counts. The chain uses TRBV20-1 and TRBJ2-5; possibly TRBD1 or TRBD2 for D (5 bases each). The CDR3 length is 17 residues. V was pared by 3 bases and J by 2 bases, with 22 bases between. In germline, CDR1 is DFQATT, CDR2 SNEGSKA (reference sequence). This chain's CDR3 is CSASNPPQTGTQETQYF. The CDR3 DNA reads TGCAGTGCTAGCAATCCCCCTCAGACCGGGACGCAAGAGACCCAGTACTTC.

This clonotype was seen more than once but under ten times. The rearrangement uses TRBV5-1 and TRBJ1-6, with TRBD1 matching 9 bases. This CDR3 has 16 amino acids. V was pared by 4 bases and J by 7 bases, with 9 bases of the junction left unmatched. In germline, CDR1 is SGHRS, CDR2 YFSETQ. CDR3 protein: CASSISGTGKNSPLHF. DNA of the CDR3: TGCGCCAGCAGCATCAGCGGGACAGGGAAAAATTCACCCCTCCACTTT.

This clonotype occurred many times. The chain's CDR3 is CASSPPWGLTEAFF. CDR3 DNA: TGTGCCAGCTCACCACCGTGGGGGTTGACTGAAGCTTTCTTT. V gene TRBV18 combines with J gene TRBJ1-1; a possible D gene is TRBD1 (5 bases). The V gene lost 0 bases and the J gene lost 5 bases, with 10 bases spanning the gap. CDR3 length: 14 residues. Germline V gives CDR1 KGHSH, CDR2 LQKENI.

This clonotype has ten or more counts. The gene calls are TRBV20-1 and TRBJ2-3; D uncertain. Germline CDR1 reads DFQATT; CDR2 reads SNEGSKA (reference sequence). The V and J ends lost 2 bases and 2 bases respectively, with 5 bases between them. CDR3 length equals 12 residues. CDR3 region: CSARTFTDTQYF. The CDR3 DNA sequence: TGCAGTGCTAGAACCTTCACAGATACGCAGTATTTT.

This clonotype was counted ten times or more. The chain uses TRBV10-2 and TRBJ1-2, with TRBD1 matching over 11 bases. V shed 2 bases and J 3 bases; nucleotides not matched to a gene: 5. The CDR3 length is 16 residues. Germline V gives CDR1 WSHSY, CDR2 SAAADI. CDR3 in DNA: TGCGCCAGCAGTGAGCTCCGGGACAGGGGGGACTATGGCTACACCTTC. This sequence encodes CASSELRDRGDYGYTF.